A selection of T cell receptor beta chains follows, all from one sample in a study of blood T cell repertoires in COVID-19. The table came from immunoSEQ multiplex PCR; TCRdb's copy has only in-frame clones and leaves some out. This sample has 55,000 to 60,000 clones, with roughly 80% found just once. The source material was peripheral blood. The receptors derive from a man aged 65 to 79 with active COVID-19. CDR3s include the opening cysteine and the closing phenylalanine or tryptophan. Each record gives: V gene, J gene, D gene, clone size, CDR3 protein, CDR3 DNA. D genes are given only for firm matches. Some rows mark clone size as missing; the rest say once, few, many or name a class of expanded clone.

>TRBV5-5|TRBJ2-7|TRBD2|.
CASSLLAGVYEQYF
TGTGCCAGCAGCTTACTAGCGGGAGTCTACGAGCAGTACTTC
>TRBV7-2|TRBJ2-7|.|.
CASSSGFAGYEQYF
TGTGCCAGCAGCTCCGGGTTTGCGGGTTACGAGCAGTACTTC
>TRBV28|TRBJ2-7|.|.
CASSPRGATHTYEQYF
TGTGCCAGCAGTCCCCGGGGAGCTACCCATACATACGAGCAGTACTTC
>TRBV9|TRBJ2-1|.|.
CASSVADRYNEQFF
TGTGCCAGCAGCGTAGCAGACAGATACAATGAGCAGTTCTTC
>TRBV14|TRBJ1-2|.|.
CASSQESMRIQGYTF
TGTGCCAGCAGCCAAGAGAGCATGCGGATTCAAGGCTACACCTTC
>TRBV6-4|TRBJ1-1|.|.
CASTFPGPGHMNTEAFF
TGTGCCAGCACTTTCCCGGGCCCGGGACATATGAACACTGAAGCTTTCTTT
>TRBV20-1|TRBJ2-7|.|.
CSALDSYEQYF
TGCAGTGCTTTGGACAGCTACGAGCAGTACTTC
>TRBV10-3|TRBJ2-3|.|.
CAISELSKSKGLTDTQYF
TGTGCCATCAGTGAGTTATCCAAGTCGAAGGGGTTGACAGATACGCAGTATTTT
>TRBV9|TRBJ1-1|TRBD1|.
CASSLTGGGTEAFF
TGTGCCAGCAGCCTAACAGGGGGAGGCACTGAAGCTTTCTTT
>TRBV5-5|TRBJ1-1|.|.
CASSWRGEVGTEAFF
TGTGCCAGCAGCTGGCGAGGGGAGGTGGGAACTGAAGCTTTCTTT
>TRBV9|TRBJ1-3|.|.
CASSVANSGASGNTIYF
TGTGCCAGCAGCGTAGCTAACTCAGGGGCTTCTGGAAACACCATATATTTT
>TRBV28|TRBJ1-5|.|.
CASMTMNQPQHF
TGTGCCAGCATGACAATGAATCAGCCCCAGCATTTT
>TRBV7-2|TRBJ2-3|.|.
CASSFSGSDTQYF
TGTGCCAGCAGCTTTTCGGGGTCGGATACGCAGTATTTT
>TRBV9|TRBJ2-1|TRBD2|.
CASSVTPTSGSVYNEQFF
TGTGCCAGCAGCGTAACCCCGACTAGCGGGAGCGTATACAATGAGCAGTTCTTC
>TRBV4-1|TRBJ2-3|.|.
CASSHPLVSKTSTDTQYF
TGCGCCAGCAGCCACCCCCTGGTTAGCAAGACTAGCACAGATACGCAGTATTTT
>TRBV28|TRBJ1-3|.|.
CASSATGLSGNTIYF
TGTGCCAGCAGTGCAACAGGGCTTTCAGGAAACACCATATATTTT
>TRBV14|TRBJ1-2|TRBD1|.
CASSYTPGQGRNYGYTF
TGTGCCAGCAGCTATACACCGGGACAGGGGCGTAACTATGGCTACACCTTC
>TRBV11-2|TRBJ2-1|TRBD2|.
CASSPTSGLSHEQFF
TGTGCCAGCAGCCCGACTAGCGGATTATCCCATGAGCAGTTCTTC
>TRBV6-1|TRBJ1-5|.|.
CASSEISPHQPQHF
TGTGCCAGCAGTGAAATCAGTCCACATCAGCCCCAGCATTTT
>TRBV5-4|TRBJ2-7|TRBD2|.
CASSIGTSGMAYEQYF
TGTGCCAGCAGCATCGGGACTAGCGGGATGGCCTACGAGCAGTACTTC
>TRBV2|TRBJ1-4|.|.
CASSGNRDEKLFF
TGTGCCAGCAGTGGGAACAGGGATGAAAAACTGTTTTTT
>TRBV28|TRBJ2-3|TRBD1|.
CASTPWGLRQGSTDTQYF
TGTGCCAGCACCCCCTGGGGTTTGAGACAGGGTAGCACAGATACGCAGTATTTT
>TRBV24-1|TRBJ2-1|.|few
CATSAVDWNEQFF
TGTGCCACCAGTGCCGTGGACTGGAATGAGCAGTTCTTC
>TRBV5-1|TRBJ2-5|TRBD1|.
CASSFGGQVQETQYF
TGCGCCAGCAGCTTTGGGGGACAGGTCCAAGAGACCCAGTACTTC
>TRBV2|TRBJ2-2|TRBD2|.
CAGSGSGGTGELFF
TGTGCCGGAAGCGGGAGCGGCGGCACCGGGGAGCTGTTTTTT
>TRBV21-1|TRBJ2-3|.|.
CASKNTLAGNTDTQYF
TGTGCCAGCAAAAACACACTAGCGGGCAACACAGATACGCAGTATTTT
>TRBV28|TRBJ2-2|.|.
CASDEAAANTGELFF
TGTGCCAGCGACGAAGCGGCAGCGAACACCGGGGAGCTGTTTTTT
>TRBV6-5|TRBJ2-5|.|.
CASTKDSQETQYF
TGTGCCAGCACTAAGGACTCCCAAGAGACCCAGTACTTC
>TRBV7-9|TRBJ2-7|.|.
CASSRVVGSYEQYF
TGTGCCAGCAGCCGGGTGGTCGGGTCCTACGAGCAGTACTTC
>TRBV19|TRBJ2-5|.|.
CASSIVAQYGTQYF
TGTGCCAGTAGTATAGTAGCCCAATATGGGACCCAGTACTTC
>TRBV7-9|TRBJ2-2|.|.
CASSPRPIPGELFF
TGTGCCAGCAGCCCGCGGCCTATACCCGGGGAGCTGTTTTTT
>TRBV12-3/TRBV12-4|TRBJ2-5|TRBD1|.
CASNNQGEETQYF
TGTGCCAGCAACAATCAGGGGGAGGAGACCCAGTACTTC
>TRBV14|TRBJ2-7|.|few
CASSHLTVVRDEQYF
TGTGCCAGCAGCCATTTGACCGTAGTGAGGGACGAGCAGTACTTC
>TRBV13|TRBJ1-2|.|.
CASSLGRGDYGYTF
TGTGCCAGCAGCTTAGGCCGAGGAGACTATGGCTACACCTTC
>TRBV9|TRBJ2-1|TRBD2|.
CASSSLAGPYNEQFF
TGTGCCAGCAGCTCACTAGCGGGGCCCTACAATGAGCAGTTCTTC
>TRBV28|TRBJ2-7|TRBD1|.
CASGPGQTNEQYF
TGTGCCAGCGGCCCGGGACAGACAAACGAGCAGTACTTC
>TRBV19|TRBJ1-2|.|.
CASSISGAGGYTF
TGTGCCAGTAGTATATCTGGAGCGGGCGGCTACACCTTC
>TRBV6-5|TRBJ2-7|.|.
CASSYQADREYYEQYF
TGTGCCAGCAGTTATCAGGCGGATAGGGAGTATTACGAGCAGTACTTC
>TRBV6-2/TRBV6-3|TRBJ2-1|TRBD2|.
CASSYGTSVASYNEQFF
TGTGCCAGCAGTTACGGGACTAGCGTCGCCTCCTACAATGAGCAGTTCTTC
>TRBV18|TRBJ1-5|.|.
CASSPKGVSNQPQHF
TGTGCCAGCTCACCTAAGGGGGTGAGCAATCAGCCCCAGCATTTT
>TRBV7-9|TRBJ2-3|TRBD1|.
CASSVGQAVGSTDTQYF
TGTGCCAGCAGCGTGGGACAGGCCGTAGGGAGCACAGATACGCAGTATTTT
>TRBV30|TRBJ1-5|TRBD1|.
CAWQAGGRNQPQHF
TGTGCCTGGCAAGCAGGGGGACGTAATCAGCCCCAGCATTTT
>TRBV7-3|TRBJ2-1|TRBD2|.
CASSLGGRGYNEQFF
TGTGCCAGCAGCTTAGGCGGGAGAGGGTACAATGAGCAGTTCTTC